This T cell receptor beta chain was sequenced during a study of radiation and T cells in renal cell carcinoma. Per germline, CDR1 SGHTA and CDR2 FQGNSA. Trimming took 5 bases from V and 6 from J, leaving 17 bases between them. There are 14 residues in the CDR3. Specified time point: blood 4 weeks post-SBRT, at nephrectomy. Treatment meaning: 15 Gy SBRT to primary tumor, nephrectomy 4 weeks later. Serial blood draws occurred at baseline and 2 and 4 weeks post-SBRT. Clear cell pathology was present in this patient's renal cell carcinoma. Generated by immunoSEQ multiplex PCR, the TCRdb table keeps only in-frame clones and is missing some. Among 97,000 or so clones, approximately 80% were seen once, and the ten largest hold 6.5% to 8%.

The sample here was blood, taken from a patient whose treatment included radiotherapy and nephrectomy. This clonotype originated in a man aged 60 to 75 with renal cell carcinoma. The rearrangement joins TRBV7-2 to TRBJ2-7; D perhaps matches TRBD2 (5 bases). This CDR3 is CASSAQRQMGEQYF. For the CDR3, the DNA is TGTGCCAGCAGCGCCCAGCGGCAGATGGGCGAGCAGTACTTC.